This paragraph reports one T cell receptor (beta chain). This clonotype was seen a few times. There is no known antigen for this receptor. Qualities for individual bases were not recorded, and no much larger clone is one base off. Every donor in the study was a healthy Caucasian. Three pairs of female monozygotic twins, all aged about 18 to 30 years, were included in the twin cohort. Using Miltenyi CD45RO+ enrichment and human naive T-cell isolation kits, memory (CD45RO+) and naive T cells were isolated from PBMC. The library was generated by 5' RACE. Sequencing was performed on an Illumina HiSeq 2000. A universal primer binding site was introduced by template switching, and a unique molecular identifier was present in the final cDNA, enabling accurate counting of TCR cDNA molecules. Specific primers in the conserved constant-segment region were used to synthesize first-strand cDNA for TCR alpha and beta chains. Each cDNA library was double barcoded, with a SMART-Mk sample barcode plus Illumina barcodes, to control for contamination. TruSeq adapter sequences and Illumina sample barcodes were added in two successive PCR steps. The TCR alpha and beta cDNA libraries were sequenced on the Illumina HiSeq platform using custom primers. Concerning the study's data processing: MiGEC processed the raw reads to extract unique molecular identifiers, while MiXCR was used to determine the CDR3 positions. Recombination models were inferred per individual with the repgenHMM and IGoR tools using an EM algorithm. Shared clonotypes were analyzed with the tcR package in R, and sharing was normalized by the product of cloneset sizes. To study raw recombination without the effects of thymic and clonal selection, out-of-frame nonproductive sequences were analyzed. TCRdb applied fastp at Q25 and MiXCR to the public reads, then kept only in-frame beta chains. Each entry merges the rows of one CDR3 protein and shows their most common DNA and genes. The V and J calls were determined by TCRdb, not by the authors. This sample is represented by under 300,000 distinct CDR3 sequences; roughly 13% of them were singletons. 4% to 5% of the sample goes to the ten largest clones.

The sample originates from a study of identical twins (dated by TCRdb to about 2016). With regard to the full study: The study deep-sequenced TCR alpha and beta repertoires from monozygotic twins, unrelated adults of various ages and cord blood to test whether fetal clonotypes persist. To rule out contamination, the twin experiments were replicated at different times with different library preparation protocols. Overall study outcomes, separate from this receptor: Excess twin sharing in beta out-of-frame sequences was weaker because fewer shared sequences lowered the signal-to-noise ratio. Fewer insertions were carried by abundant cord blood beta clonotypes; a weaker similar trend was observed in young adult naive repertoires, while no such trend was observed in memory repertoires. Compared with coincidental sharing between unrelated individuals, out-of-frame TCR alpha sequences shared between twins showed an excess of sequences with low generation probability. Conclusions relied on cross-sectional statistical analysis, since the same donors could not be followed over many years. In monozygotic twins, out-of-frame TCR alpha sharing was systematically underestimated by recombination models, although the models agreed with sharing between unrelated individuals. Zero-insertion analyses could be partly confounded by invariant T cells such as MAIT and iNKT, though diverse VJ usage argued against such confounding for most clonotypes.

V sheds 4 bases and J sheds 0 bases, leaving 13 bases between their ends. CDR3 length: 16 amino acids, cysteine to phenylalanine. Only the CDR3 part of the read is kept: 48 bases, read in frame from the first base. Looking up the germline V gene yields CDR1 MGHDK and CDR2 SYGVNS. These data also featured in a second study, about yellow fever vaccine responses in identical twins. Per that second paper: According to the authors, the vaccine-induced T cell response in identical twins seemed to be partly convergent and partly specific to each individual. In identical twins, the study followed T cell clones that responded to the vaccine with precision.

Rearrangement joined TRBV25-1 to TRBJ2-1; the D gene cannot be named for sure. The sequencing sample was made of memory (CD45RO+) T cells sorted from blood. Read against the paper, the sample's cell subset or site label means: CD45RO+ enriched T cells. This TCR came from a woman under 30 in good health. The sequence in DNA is TGTGCCAGCAGTGCGACGGAAATCCGCTCCTACAATGAGCAGTTCTTC. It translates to CASSATEIRSYNEQFF.